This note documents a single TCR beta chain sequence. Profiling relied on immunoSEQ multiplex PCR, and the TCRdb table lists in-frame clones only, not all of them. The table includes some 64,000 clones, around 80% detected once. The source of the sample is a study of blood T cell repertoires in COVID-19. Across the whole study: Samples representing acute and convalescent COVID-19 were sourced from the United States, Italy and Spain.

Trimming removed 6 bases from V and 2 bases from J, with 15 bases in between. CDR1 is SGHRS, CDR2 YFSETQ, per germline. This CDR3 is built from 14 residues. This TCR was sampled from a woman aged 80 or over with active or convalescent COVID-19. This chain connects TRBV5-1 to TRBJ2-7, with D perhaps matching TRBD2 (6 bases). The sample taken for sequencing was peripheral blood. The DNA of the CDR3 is TGCGCCAGCACCCGGGACTCAAGTGCCTACGAGCAGTACTTC. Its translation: CASTRDSSAYEQYF.